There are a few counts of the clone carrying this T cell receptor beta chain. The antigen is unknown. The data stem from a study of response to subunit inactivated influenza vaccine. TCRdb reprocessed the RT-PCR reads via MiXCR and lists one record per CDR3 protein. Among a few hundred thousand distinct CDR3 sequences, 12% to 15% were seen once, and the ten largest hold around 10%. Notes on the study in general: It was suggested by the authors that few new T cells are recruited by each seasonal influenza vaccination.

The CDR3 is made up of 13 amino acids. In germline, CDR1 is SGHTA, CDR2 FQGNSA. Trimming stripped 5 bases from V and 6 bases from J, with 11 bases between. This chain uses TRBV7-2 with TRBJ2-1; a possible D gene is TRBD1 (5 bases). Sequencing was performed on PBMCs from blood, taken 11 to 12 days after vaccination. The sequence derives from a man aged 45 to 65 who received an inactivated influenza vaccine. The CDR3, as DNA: TGTGCCAGCAGCCCCCCTGACAGCAATGAGCAGTTCTTC. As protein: CASSPPDSNEQFF.